Presented here are 27 T cell receptor beta chains from one specimen sequenced in a study of blood T cell repertoires in COVID-19. This table comes from immunoSEQ multiplex PCR, and its TCRdb copy is limited to in-frame clones, with some not included. Of fewer than 350,000 clones detected, around 88% appear once; the ten largest clones hold 2% to 2.5%. The specimen sequenced was peripheral blood. The receptors were sampled from a woman aged 25 to 45 who had recovered from COVID-19.

The rearrangement links TRBV5-1 to TRBJ2-3; perhaps TRBD2 as D (5 bases). V lost 4 bases and J lost 2, with 23 bases in between. In germline, CDR1 is SGHRS, CDR2 YFSETQ. This CDR3 has 18 residues. CDR3 residues: CASSLTIITRGSTDTQYF. As DNA, the CDR3 is TGCGCCAGCAGCCTAACGATCATCACTAGAGGGTCCACAGATACGCAGTATTTT.

The J gene is TRBJ2-1, the V gene TRBV6-5; TRBD2 matches 8 bases. Germline CDR1 is MNHEY and CDR2 is SVGAGI. The V and J ends lost 3 bases and 0 bases, in that order; junction bases with no gene match: 1. The CDR3 has 15 amino acids. CDR3 sequence (DNA): TGTGCCAGCAGTTATACTAGCGGCTCCTACAATGAGCAGTTCTTC. Amino acid sequence: CASSYTSGSYNEQFF.

The chain joins TRBV11-2 to TRBJ2-3, with a possible D match to TRBD2 (5 bases). The CDR3 totals 13 residues. Germline V gives CDR1 SGHAT, CDR2 FQNNGV. The ends were cut back, 4 bases at V and 5 bases at J, with 10 bases in the middle. CDR3 bases: TGTGCCAGCAGCTCAGAGAGGGTAGATACGCAGTATTTT. It encodes CASSSERVDTQYF.

The chain has TRBV6-2 or TRBV6-3 and TRBJ2-2; D may match TRBD1 or TRBD2 (6 bases each). Germline V gene sequence: CDR1 MNHEY, CDR2 SVGEGT. This CDR3 spans 15 amino acids. The germline V and J ends were trimmed by 6 bases and 3 bases, with 14 bases remaining between them. CDR3: CASSRGLPDTGELFF. The CDR3 region has the DNA TGTGCCAGCAGCAGGGGACTGCCCGACACCGGGGAGCTGTTTTTT.

Concerning this clone: Different DNA sequences within this sample yield the same CDR3. This chain links TRBV3-1 (or the pseudogene TRBV3-2) with TRBJ1-2; D remains unclear. The V gene lost 1 base and the J gene lost 8 bases, with 8 bases spanning the gap. The CDR3 contains 12 residues. CDR1 and CDR2 (germline): LGHDT, YNNKEL (reference sequence). CDR3 region: CASSQGGSGYTF. The CDR3 nucleotides are TGTGCCAGCAGCCAAGGAGGATCCGGCTACACCTTC.

The chain couples TRBV7-2 to TRBJ2-7, with D maybe TRBD2 (5 bases). CDR3 length equals 13 residues. From germline, CDR1 is SGHTA and CDR2 FQGNSA. Trimming removed 5 bases at V and 3 bases at J, with 11 bases between. CDR3 in DNA: TGTGCCAGCAGCCTAATAGCGCACTACGAGCAGTACTTC. Encoded protein: CASSLIAHYEQYF.

The chain joins TRBV3-1 (or the pseudogene TRBV3-2) to TRBJ2-2, with 11 positions matching TRBD2. This CDR3 contains 16 residues. The V gene end was trimmed by 4 bases and the J gene end by 2 bases; junction bases not matched to a gene: 3. Germline CDR1 and CDR2: LGHDT and YNNKEL (reference sequence). CDR3 amino acids: CASSRGTSGNTGELFF. In DNA, the CDR3 is TGTGCCAGCAGCCGTGGGACTAGCGGAAACACCGGGGAGCTGTTTTTT.

This chain uses TRBV5-4 with TRBJ2-7; TRBD1 agrees at 9 bases. Per germline, CDR1 SGHNT and CDR2 YYREEE (reference sequence). V lost 2 bases, J lost 3 bases, and 6 bases stayed unmatched. The CDR3 extends over 15 amino acids. The CDR3 DNA reads as TGTGCCAGCAGCTTCCTGACAGGGGGACACTACGAGCAGTACTTC. This gives the protein CASSFLTGGHYEQYF.

The chain is built from TRBV24-1 and TRBJ2-1, with a weak D call TRBD2 (6 bases). The CDR3 has 17 amino acids. CDR1 is KGHDR and CDR2 is SFDVKD in the germline V gene. Trimming took off 5 bases at V and 2 bases at J, with 18 bases between the two ends. The CDR3 nucleotides are TGTGCCACCAGTGTGCGAACGGGAGAGGCCCCCTACAATGAGCAGTTCTTC. It translates to CATSVRTGEAPYNEQFF.

This chain connects TRBV19 to TRBJ2-2; tentatively, D is TRBD1 (6 bases). Trimming stripped 5 bases from V and 1 base from J, with 17 bases between. Germline V CDR1 and CDR2: LNHDA, SQIVND (reference sequence). This CDR3 spans 17 amino acids. The CDR3 spells CASSELTRQVNTGELFF. CDR3 in DNA: TGTGCCAGTAGTGAACTAACCCGACAGGTGAACACCGGGGAGCTGTTTTTT. Full variable domain (outside the CDR3, taken from reference TRBV19 and TRBJ2-2): DGGITQSPKYLFRKEGQNVTLSCEQNLNHDAMYWYRQDPGQGLRLIYYSQIVNDFQKGDIAEGYSVSREKKESFPLTVTSAQKNPTAFYLCASSELTRQVNTGELFFGEGSRLTVL.

This chain connects TRBV7-2 to TRBJ2-1; 8 bases match TRBD2. CDR1 SGHTA and CDR2 FQGNSA come from the germline V gene. CDR3 length: 17 residues. Trimming took 4 bases from V and 4 from J; bases not matched to a gene: 12. The CDR3 here is CASSYLAGGGRYNEQFF. For the CDR3, the DNA is TGTGCCAGCAGCTACCTGGCCGGGGGGGGGAGATACAATGAGCAGTTCTTC.

The gene calls are TRBV9 and TRBJ2-3, with 8 bases lining up with TRBD2. CDR1 and CDR2 from the germline V gene are SGDLS and YYNGEE. After removal of 0 bases from V and 0 bases from J, the junction contained 6 bases not matched to a gene. CDR3 length: 17 residues. The chain's CDR3 is CASSVGRTSPSTDTQYF. CDR3 nucleotide sequence: TGTGCCAGCAGCGTAGGACGGACTAGCCCTAGCACAGATACGCAGTATTTT.

J is TRBJ1-3 and V is TRBV5-1; perhaps TRBD1 as D (5 bases). The V end lost 3 bases, the J end lost 0 bases, and 7 bases lay between the germline ends. The CDR3 contains 14 residues. Germline values: CDR1 SGHRS, CDR2 YFSETQ. For the CDR3, the DNA is TGCGCCAGCAGCTATGACAGCTCTGGAAACACCATATATTTT. Its translation is CASSYDSSGNTIYF.

This clone has only a few counts. CDR3 sequence: CASSHLEGSSYNSPLHF. CDR3 sequence (DNA): TGCGCCAGCAGCCATCTCGAGGGAAGCTCCTATAATTCACCCCTCCACTTT. The chain carries TRBV4-1 and TRBJ1-6; D remains ambiguous. Trimming took off 3 bases at V and 0 bases at J, with 12 bases between the two ends. This CDR3 spans 17 amino acids. In germline, CDR1 is MGHRA, CDR2 YSYEKL.

This chain connects TRBV10-3 to TRBJ1-5, with 8 bases aligning to TRBD1. The germline V gene has CDR1 ENHRY and CDR2 SYGVKD. The CDR3 has 15 amino acids. With 0 bases clipped from V and 3 bases from J, the junction kept 1 base outside the gene matches. This chain's CDR3 is CAISESGQVNQPQHF. For the CDR3, the DNA is TGTGCCATCAGTGAGTCGGGACAGGTCAATCAGCCCCAGCATTTT.

The chain employs TRBV7-8 and TRBJ1-3; D uncertain. The CDR3 spans 16 residues. With 2 bases removed from V and 0 bases from J, the gap between germline ends came to 11 bases. Germline lookup yields CDR1 SGHVS and CDR2 FQNEAQ. CDR3 DNA: TGTGCCAGCAGCTTACAAGTGGACTCCTCTGGAAACACCATATATTTT. It translates to CASSLQVDSSGNTIYF.

The chain uses TRBV19 and TRBJ1-1; D uncertain. Germline CDR1 is LNHDA and CDR2 is SQIVND (reference sequence). The CDR3 is 14 residues long. The germline V and J ends were trimmed by 10 bases and 0 bases, with 15 bases remaining between them. As DNA, the CDR3 is TGTGCCACCCTCCCCTACGGGATGAACACTGAAGCTTTCTTT. Its translation is CATLPYGMNTEAFF.

The rearrangement links TRBV27 to TRBJ2-7, with 9 bases lining up with TRBD1. Germline V gene data show CDR1 as MNHEY and CDR2 as SMNVEV (reference sequence). V shed 6 bases, J shed 5 bases, and the junction held 11 bases outside the gene matches. This CDR3 region has 15 residues. CDR3 DNA: TGTGCCAGCAGACAACAGGGGGCGCGTCCCCACGAGCAGTACTTC. Translation gives CASRQQGARPHEQYF.

V gene TRBV5-1 combines with J gene TRBJ2-7; D is perhaps TRBD2 (5 bases). Per the germline V gene, CDR1 is SGHRS and CDR2 is YFSETQ. V was clipped by 2 bases and J by 2 bases, with 11 bases between them. The CDR3 runs 14 residues. The CDR3 region has the DNA TGCGCCAGCAGCTTTTCTAGCCCTCCCTACGAGCAGTACTTC. Its protein product is CASSFSSPPYEQYF.

The rearrangement links TRBV5-4 to TRBJ1-4; 7 positions match TRBD1. CDR1 and CDR2 from the germline V gene are SGHNT and YYREEE (reference sequence). The junction had 8 bases not matched to a gene; V was cut back by 4 bases and J by 5 bases. The CDR3 is 15 amino acids. The CDR3 coding sequence is TGTGCCAGCAGCAAAAGGACAGGACAGAATGAAAAACTGTTTTTT. Translated: CASSKRTGQNEKLFF.

This chain links TRBV30 with TRBJ1-5; possible D gene TRBD1, 5 bases. With 1 base removed from V and 5 bases from J, the gap between germline ends came to 12 bases. The CDR3 covers 14 residues. Germline V gene data show CDR1 as GTSNPN and CDR2 as SVGIG (reference sequence). CDR3 coding DNA: TGTGCCTGGAGTGGGTCGAGACAGTATCAGCCCCAGCATTTT. Translated: CAWSGSRQYQPQHF.

V usage is TRBV7-2 and J usage is TRBJ2-5; no definite D call. CDR1 and CDR2 (germline): SGHTA, FQGNSA. The CDR3 extends over 12 amino acids. Trimming cost V 2 bases and J 7 bases, with 8 bases left between them. In nucleotides, the CDR3 is TGTGCCAGCAGCTTACGTGGCGGGACCCAGTACTTC. Amino acids: CASSLRGGTQYF. Supplemented by reference TRBV7-2 and TRBJ2-5, the full variable domain reads GAGVSQSPSNKVTEKGKDVELRCDPISGHTALYWYRQSLGQGLEFLIYFQGNSAPDKSGLPSDRFSAERTGGSVSTLTIQRTQQEDSAVYLCASSLRGGTQYFGPGTRLLVL.

The gene calls are TRBV18 and TRBJ1-5; a possible D gene is TRBD1 (5 bases). The V gene's germline CDR1 is KGHSH and CDR2 LQKENI. The CDR3 covers 14 residues. V lost 5 bases, J lost 6 bases, and 14 bases lay in between. CDR3 loop: CASSVSPGGQPQHF. In DNA form, the CDR3 reads TGTGCCAGCTCAGTATCGCCCGGGGGTCAGCCCCAGCATTTT.

V is TRBV5-6 and J is TRBJ2-1; 10 nucleotides align to TRBD2. V gave up 4 bases and J gave up 6 bases; unmatched junction bases: 7. Germline lookup yields CDR1 SGHDT and CDR2 YYEEEE. The CDR3 sequence is 15 residues long. CDR3 residues: CASSRLGLAINEQFF. DNA of the CDR3: TGTGCCAGCAGCCGGCTGGGACTAGCGATCAATGAGCAGTTCTTC.

V and J are TRBV5-5 and TRBJ1-1; no clear D. The length of the CDR3 is 14 residues. Germline V gives CDR1 SGHKS, CDR2 YYEKEE (reference sequence). The V gene lost 0 bases and the J gene lost 7 bases, with 13 bases spanning the gap. For the CDR3, the DNA is TGTGCCAGCAGCTTGGAAGCCGTCCCGATTGAAGCTTTCTTT. Translating gives CASSLEAVPIEAFF.

The rearrangement links TRBV19 to TRBJ1-1, with D possibly matching TRBD1 (6 bases). Trimming pared 6 bases from V and 4 bases from J, leaving 21 bases between. Germline CDR1 and CDR2: LNHDA and SQIVND (reference sequence). The CDR3 consists of 16 residues. CDR3 coding DNA: TGTGCCAGTAGAGAAAACACCCGGGGGGCAACCACTGAAGCTTTCTTT. Translating gives CASRENTRGATTEAFF.

This clone came up once. The chain uses TRBV3-1 (or the pseudogene TRBV3-2) and TRBJ1-4; D is possibly TRBD1 (5 bases). Between the trimmed V and J ends, which lost 6 bases and 5 bases, there was a span of 13 bases. CDR1 is LGHDT and CDR2 is YNNKEL in the germline V gene (reference sequence). The CDR3 runs 14 residues. This CDR3 is CASSRDSANEKLFF. CDR3 in DNA: TGTGCCAGCAGTCGAGACAGCGCGAATGAAAAACTGTTTTTT.